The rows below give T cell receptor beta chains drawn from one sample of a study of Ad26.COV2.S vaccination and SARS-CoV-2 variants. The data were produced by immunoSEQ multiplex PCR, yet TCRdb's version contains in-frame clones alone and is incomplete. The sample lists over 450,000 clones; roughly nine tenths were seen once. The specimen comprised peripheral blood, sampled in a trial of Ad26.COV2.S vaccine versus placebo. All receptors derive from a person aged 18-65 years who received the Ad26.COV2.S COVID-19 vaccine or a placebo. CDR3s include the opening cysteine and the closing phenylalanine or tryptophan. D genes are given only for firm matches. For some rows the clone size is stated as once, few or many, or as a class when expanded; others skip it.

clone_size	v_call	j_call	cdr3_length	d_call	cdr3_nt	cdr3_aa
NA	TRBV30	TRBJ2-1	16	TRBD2	TGTGCCTGGAGAGGACTAGCGGGAGGGATTTACAATGAGCAGTTCTTC	CAWRGLAGGIYNEQFF
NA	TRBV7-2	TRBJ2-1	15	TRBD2	TGTGCCAGCAGCGGCGGACTAGCGGGAGGAACTGAGCAGTTCTTC	CASSGGLAGGTEQFF
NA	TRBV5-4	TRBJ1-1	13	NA	TGTGCCAGCAGTCTATTCCTGAACACTGAAGCTTTCTTT	CASSLFLNTEAFF
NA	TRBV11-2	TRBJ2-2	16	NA	TGTGCCAGCATAGGGAGGGACAGGCGATCATCCGGGGAGCTGTTTTTT	CASIGRDRRSSGELFF
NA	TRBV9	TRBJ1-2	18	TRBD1	TGTGCCAGCAGCGTAGACGGACAGGCCATGCTCCTTAACTATGGCTACACCTTC	CASSVDGQAMLLNYGYTF
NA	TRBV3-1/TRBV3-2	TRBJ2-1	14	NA	TGTGCCAGCAGCCAAGGTGGCCCAGGGTTCGAGCAGTTCTTC	CASSQGGPGFEQFF
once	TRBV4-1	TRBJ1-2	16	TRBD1	TGCGCCAGCAGCCAAGCGCCGGGACAGAGAAACTATGGCTACACCTTC	CASSQAPGQRNYGYTF
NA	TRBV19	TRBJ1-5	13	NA	TGTGCCAGTACCTCAGGATGGGGTCAGCCCCAGCATTTT	CASTSGWGQPQHF
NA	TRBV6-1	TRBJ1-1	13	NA	TGTGCCAGCAGTGAAGACAGAGGCACTGAAGCTTTCTTT	CASSEDRGTEAFF
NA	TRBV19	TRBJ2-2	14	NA	TGTGCCAGTAGTAGGAATGGGGCGGCCGGGGAGCTGTTTTTT	CASSRNGAAGELFF
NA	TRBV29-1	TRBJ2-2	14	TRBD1	TGCAGCGTAGATCCGGGACAGGGAGCCGGGGAGCTGTTTTTT	CSVDPGQGAGELFF
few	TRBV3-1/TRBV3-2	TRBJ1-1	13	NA	TGTGCCAGCAGCCAGGCCGGGAGCACTGAAGCTTTCTTT	CASSQAGSTEAFF
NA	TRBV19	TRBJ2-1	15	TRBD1	TGTGCCAGTAGAAAAAGGACAGGTAATTACAATGAGCAGTTCTTC	CASRKRTGNYNEQFF
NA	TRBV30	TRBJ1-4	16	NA	TGTGCCTGGAGGGAGGGAAGGGGGTCAGCTAATGAAAAACTGTTTTTT	CAWREGRGSANEKLFF
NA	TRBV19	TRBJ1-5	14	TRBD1	TGTGCCACCCAGGACAGGGGACACCGCCAGCCCCAGCATTTT	CATQDRGHRQPQHF
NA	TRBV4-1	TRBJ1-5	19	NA	TGCGCCAGCAGCCAAGATGGGGCTAACCAGGGGAGCTACAATCAGCCCCAGCATTTT	CASSQDGANQGSYNQPQHF
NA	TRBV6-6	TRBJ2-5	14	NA	TGTGCCAGCAGTCGTAGGGGGGCCCAAGAGACCCAGTACTTC	CASSRRGAQETQYF
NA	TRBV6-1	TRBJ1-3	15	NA	TGTGCCAGCAGTGAAGGAGGGGGGGCTGGAAACACCATATATTTT	CASSEGGGAGNTIYF
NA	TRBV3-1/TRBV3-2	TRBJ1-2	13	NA	TGTGCCAGCAGCTTGCGGACAGACTATGGCTACACCTTC	CASSLRTDYGYTF
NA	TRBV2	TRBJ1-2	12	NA	TGTGCCAGCACCTGGGGGCGCGATGGCTACACCTTC	CASTWGRDGYTF
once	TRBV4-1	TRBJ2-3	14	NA	TGCGCCAGCAGCCAAGGGGACGGATCCCCCGAGCAGTATTTT	CASSQGDGSPEQYF
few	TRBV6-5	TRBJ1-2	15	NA	TGTGCCAGCAGTCCAGGACAGAACCCTAACTATGGCTACACCTTC	CASSPGQNPNYGYTF
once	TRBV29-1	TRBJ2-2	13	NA	TGCAGCGTTGACGGGACGGGTACCGGGGAGCTGTTTTTT	CSVDGTGTGELFF
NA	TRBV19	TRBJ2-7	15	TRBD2	TGTGCCAGTAGTACCCTAGCGGGAGGAGACTACGAGCAGTACTTC	CASSTLAGGDYEQYF
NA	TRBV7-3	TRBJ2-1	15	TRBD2	TGTGCCAGCAGTCGGGGGACTAGCGCCTACAATGAGCAGTTCTTC	CASSRGTSAYNEQFF
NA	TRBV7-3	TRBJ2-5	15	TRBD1	TGTGCCAGCAGCCCAAACAGGGGCGGACAGGAGACCCAGTACTTC	CASSPNRGGQETQYF
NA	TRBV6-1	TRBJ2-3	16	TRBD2	TGTGCCAGCAGTGTTCGCACTAGCGGGAGGTCAGATACGCAGTATTTT	CASSVRTSGRSDTQYF
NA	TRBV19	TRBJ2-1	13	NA	TGTGCCAGTAGGGGAACAGGGAGGAATGAGCAGTTCTTC	CASRGTGRNEQFF